The clone carrying this T cell receptor beta chain was detected ten times or more. Its antigen is undetermined. The data were taken from a study of human T cells and chemical hapten exposure. This sample's time point: patch test 3, about 24 weeks after DPC sensitization. Treatment specified: therapeutic diphenylcyclopropenone sensitization with weekly scalp DPC. Donation of samples came from alopecia patients who were 18 to 70 years old and suitable for DPC. The junction had 8 bases not matched to a gene; V was cut back by 6 bases and J by 5 bases. CDR1 SGHAT and CDR2 FQNNGV come from the germline V gene. CDR3 length: 15 residues. Study-wide results and caveats: Expanded TCRs showed more large CDR3 clusters than pre-sensitization or healthy control sets.

Individual cDNA molecules (in the library) carried attached unique molecular identifiers. TCRdb independently ran MiXCR on the RACE reads; one entry per CDR3 protein. Here the sample spans more than 80,000 distinct CDR3 sequences, roughly 10% being singletons. Sequenced here: whole blood, sampled in connection with sensitization to the hapten diphenylcyclopropenone (DPC). This receptor was taken from a woman aged 45-65 years with alopecia areata. Some clones in this sample may be carry-over from other donors' samples. This sequence joins TRBV11-2 and TRBJ2-5; 11 bases fit TRBD1. The CDR3 region has the DNA TGTGCCAGCAGTTCTGGGACAGGGGGTTGGGAGACCCAGTACTTC. Its protein is CASSSGTGGWETQYF.